This entry lists 5 T cell receptor beta chains sequenced from one sample in a study of molecular identifiers for immune sequencing clone quantification. TCRdb processed the PCR reads anew with MiXCR; each CDR3 protein has one entry. Here the sample spans 400,000 to 600,000 distinct CDR3 sequences, about a fifth being singletons. The specimen was naive CD8+ T cells from blood, with Jurkat cell RNA spiked in. Subset denoted: FACS-sorted CD8+CD4-CCR7+CD45RA+ naive T cells. Receptors originate from a human donor in good health. Some libraries in this study had Jurkat cell RNA spiked in.

In this sample, this clonotype turned up a few times. The chain has TRBV6-6 and TRBJ2-2; TRBD2 agrees at 10 bases. CDR1 MNHNY and CDR2 SVGAGI come from the germline V gene (reference sequence). The CDR3 extends over 15 amino acids. J was trimmed by 7 bases and V by 5 bases; bases with no gene match: 7. The DNA for the CDR3 is TGTGCCAGCAGTGCAATCCGGACTAGCGGCGGGGAGCTGTTTTTT. This translates into CASSAIRTSGGELFF.

V and J are TRBV11-2 and TRBJ2-7; 7 bases map to TRBD1. Losses at the gene ends were 1 base for V and 1 base for J; bases not matched to a gene: 4. CDR1 and CDR2 from the germline V gene are SGHAT and FQNNGV. The CDR3 extends over 15 amino acids. The DNA of the CDR3 is TGTGCCAGCAGCTTAGGACCGGGACAGTCCTACGAGCAGTACTTC. Residues: CASSLGPGQSYEQYF.

This chain connects TRBV12-3 or TRBV12-4 to TRBJ1-5; D gene uncertain. V was cut by 4 bases and J by 7 bases, with 14 bases left in between. The CDR3 is 14 amino acids. The CDR3 is CASSYGGVDQPQHF. DNA for the CDR3: TGTGCCAGCAGTTACGGCGGAGTAGACCAGCCCCAGCATTTT.

The gene calls are TRBV19 and TRBJ2-7; D is uncertain. Deletions cut 5 bases from V and 2 bases from J, with 19 bases between. The germline V gene encodes CDR1 LNHDA and CDR2 SQIVND (reference sequence). This CDR3 contains 16 residues. This chain's CDR3 is CASSEYFYALPYEQYF. The CDR3 nucleotides are TGTGCCAGTAGTGAGTATTTCTACGCCCTCCCCTACGAGCAGTACTTC.

The chain is built from TRBV7-9 and TRBJ2-2, with 10 bases lining up with TRBD2. The V segment lost 7 bases and the J segment 4 bases; nucleotides outside the gene matches: 6. This CDR3 is 15 amino acids long. CDR1 is SEHNR, CDR2 FQNEAQ, per germline (reference sequence). CDR3 sequence reads: CASNPSGGGTGELFF. CDR3 bases: TGTGCCAGCAATCCTAGCGGGGGAGGCACCGGGGAGCTGTTTTTT. The full variable domain, with the rest looked up from reference TRBV7-9 and TRBJ2-2, is DTGVSQNPRHKITKRGQNVTFRCDPISEHNRLYWYRQTLGQGPEFLTYFQNEAQLEKSRLLSDRFSAERPKGSFSTLEIQRTEQGDSAMYLCASNPSGGGTGELFFGEGSRLTVL.